Given below is one TCR beta chain in context. Its antigen is unknown. TCRdb passed the RACE reads through MiXCR, listing each CDR3 protein once. This table holds under 300,000 distinct CDR3 sequences, approximately 7.5% found once. Regarding time point: pre-sensitization, week 0. Treatment described: therapeutic diphenylcyclopropenone sensitization with weekly scalp DPC. These data belong to a study of human T cells and chemical hapten exposure. CDR1 is MNHEY, CDR2 SVGEGT, per germline. The CDR3 has 14 amino acids. The V gene lost 4 bases and the J gene lost 3 bases, with 12 bases spanning the gap. Study-wide results and limits: Expanded TCRs clustered into significantly more large CDR3 similarity groups than controls, the analysis revealed.

Sequencing used whole blood, obtained in connection with sensitization to the hapten diphenylcyclopropenone (DPC). The clonotype comes from a man between 18 and 35 years old with alopecia areata. Some clones in this sample may be carry-over from other donors' samples. The chain is built from TRBV6-2 or TRBV6-3 and TRBJ1-1; no definite D call. The CDR3 nucleotides are TGTGCCAGCAGTTCAACGACAACAGACACTGAAGCTTTCTTT. This gives the protein CASSSTTTDTEAFF.